Included here is one TCR beta chain sequence, with context. What it binds is not known. Indicated treatment: oral pan-JAK inhibitor, 5-10 mg twice daily. The sorting of PBMCs gave CD4+ and CD8+ T cells. TCR sequencing used cDNA made by reverse transcription of extracted RNA. Assay: immunoSEQ multiplex PCR; the TCRdb copy retains only in-frame clones and omits some. Here the sample spans more than 200,000 clones, roughly three fifths being singletons. Per germline, CDR1 DFQATT and CDR2 SNEGSKA (reference sequence). Trimming pared 3 bases from V and 11 bases from J, leaving 13 bases between. The CDR3 spans 11 residues. The data derive from a study of CD8+ T cells in alopecia areata. Findings and limits, study-wide: In lesional scalp, particularly from alopecia totalis/universalis, clonality was higher than in normal scalp. During tofacitinib treatment, many expanded lesional clones remained in scalp and blood.

The material sequenced was CD4+ T cells sorted from blood, taken between weeks 43 and 45, from a patient treated with tofacitinib. The chain employs TRBV20-1 and TRBJ1-1; D call uncertain. The clonotype originates from a human donor with alopecia areata. The CDR3 region has the DNA TGCAGTGCTAGGGGCGAAAACCAGGCTTTCTTT. Amino acids: CSARGENQAFF.